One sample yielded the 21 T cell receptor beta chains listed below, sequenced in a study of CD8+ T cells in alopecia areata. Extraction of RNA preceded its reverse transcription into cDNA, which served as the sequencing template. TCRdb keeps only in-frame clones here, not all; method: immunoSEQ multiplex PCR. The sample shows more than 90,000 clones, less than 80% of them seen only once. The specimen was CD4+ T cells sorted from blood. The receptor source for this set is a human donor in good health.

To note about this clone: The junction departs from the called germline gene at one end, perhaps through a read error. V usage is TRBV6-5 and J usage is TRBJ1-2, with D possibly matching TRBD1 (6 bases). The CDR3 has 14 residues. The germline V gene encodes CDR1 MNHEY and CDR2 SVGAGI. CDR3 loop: CASSTGRGNSGYTF. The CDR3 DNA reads TGTGCCAGCAGTACAGGGAGGGGTAACTCTGGCTACACCTTC.

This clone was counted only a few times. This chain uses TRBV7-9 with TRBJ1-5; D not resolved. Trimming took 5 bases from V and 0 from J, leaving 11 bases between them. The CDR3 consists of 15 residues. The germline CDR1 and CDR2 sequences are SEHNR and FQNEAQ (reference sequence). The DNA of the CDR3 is TGTGCCAGCAGCCTCGATGGGAGTAGCAATCAGCCCCAGCATTTT. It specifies CASSLDGSSNQPQHF.

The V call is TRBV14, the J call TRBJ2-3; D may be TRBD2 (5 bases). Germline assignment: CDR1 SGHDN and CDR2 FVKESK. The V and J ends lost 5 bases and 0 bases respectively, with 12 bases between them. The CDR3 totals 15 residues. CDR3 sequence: CASSNGGSSTDTQYF. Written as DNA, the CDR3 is TGTGCCAGCAGCAACGGAGGCAGTAGCACAGATACGCAGTATTTT. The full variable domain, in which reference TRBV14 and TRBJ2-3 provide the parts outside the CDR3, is EAGVTQFPSHSVIEKGQTVTLRCDPISGHDNLYWYRRVMGKEIKFLLHFVKESKQDESGMPNNRFLAERTGGTYSTLKVQPAELEDSGVYFCASSNGGSSTDTQYFGPGTRLTVL.

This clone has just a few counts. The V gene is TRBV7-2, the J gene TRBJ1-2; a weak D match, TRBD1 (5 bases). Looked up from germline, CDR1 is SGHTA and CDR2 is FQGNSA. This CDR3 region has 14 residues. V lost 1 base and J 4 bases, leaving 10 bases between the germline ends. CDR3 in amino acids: CASSLGPGFYGYTF. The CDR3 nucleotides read TGTGCCAGCAGCTTAGGTCCAGGGTTCTATGGCTACACCTTC.

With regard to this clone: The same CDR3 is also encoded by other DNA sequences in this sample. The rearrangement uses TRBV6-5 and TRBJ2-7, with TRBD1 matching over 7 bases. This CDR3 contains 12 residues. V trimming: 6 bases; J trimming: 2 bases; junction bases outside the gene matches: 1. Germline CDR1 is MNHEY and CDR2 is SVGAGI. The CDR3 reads CASRDRTYEQYF. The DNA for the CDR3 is TGTGCCAGCAGGGACAGGACCTACGAGCAGTACTTC.

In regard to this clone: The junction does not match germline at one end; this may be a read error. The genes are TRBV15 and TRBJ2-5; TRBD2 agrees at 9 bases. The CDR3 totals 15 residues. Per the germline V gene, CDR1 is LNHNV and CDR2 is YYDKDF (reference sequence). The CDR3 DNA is TGTGCCACCGGCAGAGGGACTAGCCGGGAGGAGACCCAGTACTTC. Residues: CATGRGTSREETQYF.

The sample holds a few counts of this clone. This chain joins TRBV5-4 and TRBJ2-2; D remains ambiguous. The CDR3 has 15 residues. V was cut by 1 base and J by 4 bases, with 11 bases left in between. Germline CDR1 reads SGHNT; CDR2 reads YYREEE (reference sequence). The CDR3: CASSLWQSTTGELFF. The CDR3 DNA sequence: TGTGCCAGCAGCTTGTGGCAATCGACCACCGGGGAGCTGTTTTTT.

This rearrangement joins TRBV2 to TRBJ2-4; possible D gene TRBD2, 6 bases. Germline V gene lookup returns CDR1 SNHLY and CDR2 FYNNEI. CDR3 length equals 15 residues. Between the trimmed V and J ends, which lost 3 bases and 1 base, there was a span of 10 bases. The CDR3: CASSDGGAAKNIQYF. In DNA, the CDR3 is TGTGCCAGCAGTGATGGAGGGGCGGCCAAAAACATTCAGTACTTC.

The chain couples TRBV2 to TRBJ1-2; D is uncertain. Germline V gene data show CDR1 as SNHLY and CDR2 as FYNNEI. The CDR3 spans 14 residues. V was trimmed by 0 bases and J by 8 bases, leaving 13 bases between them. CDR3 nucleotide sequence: TGTGCCAGCAGTGAAGCTGTTGGAGGGCGAGGCTACACCTTC. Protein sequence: CASSEAVGGRGYTF.

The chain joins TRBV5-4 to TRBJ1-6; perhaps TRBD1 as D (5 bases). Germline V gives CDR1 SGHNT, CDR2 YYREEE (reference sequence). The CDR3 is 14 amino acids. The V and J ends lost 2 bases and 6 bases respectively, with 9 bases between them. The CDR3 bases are TGTGCCAGCAGCTTAGGCAGGGCTAATTCACCCCTCCACTTT. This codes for CASSLGRANSPLHF.

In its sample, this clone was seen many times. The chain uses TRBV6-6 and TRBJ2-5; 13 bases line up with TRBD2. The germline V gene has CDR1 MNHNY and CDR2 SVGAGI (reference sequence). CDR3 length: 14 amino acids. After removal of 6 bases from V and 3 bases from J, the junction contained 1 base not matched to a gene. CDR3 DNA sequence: TGTGCCAGCAGAGGGACTAGCGGGGAAGAGACCCAGTACTTC. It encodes CASRGTSGEETQYF.

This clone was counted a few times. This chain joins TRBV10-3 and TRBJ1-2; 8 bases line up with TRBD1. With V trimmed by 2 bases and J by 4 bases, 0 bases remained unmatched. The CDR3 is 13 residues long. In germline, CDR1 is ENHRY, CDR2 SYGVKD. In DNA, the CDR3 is TGTGCCATCAGTGAGCAGGGGGCCTATGGCTACACCTTC. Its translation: CAISEQGAYGYTF.

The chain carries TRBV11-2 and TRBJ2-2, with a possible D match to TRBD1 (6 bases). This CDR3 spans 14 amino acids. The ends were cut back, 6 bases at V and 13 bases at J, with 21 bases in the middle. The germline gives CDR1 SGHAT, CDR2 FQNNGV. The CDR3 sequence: CASSSTGPPARLFF. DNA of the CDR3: TGTGCCAGCAGTTCGACAGGCCCTCCTGCTCGGCTGTTTTTT.

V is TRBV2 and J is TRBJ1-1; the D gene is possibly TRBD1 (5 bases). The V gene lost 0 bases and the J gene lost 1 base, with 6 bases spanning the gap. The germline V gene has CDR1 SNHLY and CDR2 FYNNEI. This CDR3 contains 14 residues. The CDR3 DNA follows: TGTGCCAGCAGTGAAGCAGGGGCGAACACTGAAGCTTTCTTT. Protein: CASSEAGANTEAFF.

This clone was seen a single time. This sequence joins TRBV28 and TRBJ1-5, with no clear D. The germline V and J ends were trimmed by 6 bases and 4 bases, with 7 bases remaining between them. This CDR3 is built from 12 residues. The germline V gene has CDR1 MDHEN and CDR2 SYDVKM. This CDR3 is CASRILNQPQHF. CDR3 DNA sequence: TGTGCCAGCAGGATCCTTAATCAGCCCCAGCATTTT.

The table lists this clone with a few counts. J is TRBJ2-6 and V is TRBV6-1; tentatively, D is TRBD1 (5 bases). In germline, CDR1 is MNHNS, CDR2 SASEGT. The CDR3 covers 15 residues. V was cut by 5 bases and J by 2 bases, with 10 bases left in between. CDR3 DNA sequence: TGTGCCAGCAGTATCCAGGGCCCTGGGGCCAACGTCCTGACTTTC. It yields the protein CASSIQGPGANVLTF.

DNA for the CDR3: TGTGCCAGCAGTGGAGGAGGTTTAGGCTATGGCTACACCTTC. Amino acids: CASSGGGLGYGYTF. This chain joins TRBV25-1 and TRBJ1-2, with D unclear. Trimming left V 4 bases short and J 4 bases short, with 13 bases between. CDR3 length: 14 amino acids. CDR1 is MGHDK and CDR2 is SYGVNS in the germline V gene.

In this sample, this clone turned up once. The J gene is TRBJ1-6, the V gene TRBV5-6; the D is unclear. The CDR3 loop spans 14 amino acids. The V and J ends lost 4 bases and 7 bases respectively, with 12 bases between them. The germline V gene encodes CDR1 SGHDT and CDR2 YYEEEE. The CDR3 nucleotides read TGTGCCAGCAGCCTCGGAGGTAAAAATTCACCCCTCCACTTT. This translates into CASSLGGKNSPLHF.

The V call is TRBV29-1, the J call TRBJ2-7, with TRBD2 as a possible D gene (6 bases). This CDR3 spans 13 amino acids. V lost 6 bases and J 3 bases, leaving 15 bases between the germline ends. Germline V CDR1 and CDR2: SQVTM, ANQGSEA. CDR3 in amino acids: CSVDGDGGYEQYF. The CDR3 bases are TGCAGCGTCGATGGGGACGGGGGCTACGAGCAGTACTTC.

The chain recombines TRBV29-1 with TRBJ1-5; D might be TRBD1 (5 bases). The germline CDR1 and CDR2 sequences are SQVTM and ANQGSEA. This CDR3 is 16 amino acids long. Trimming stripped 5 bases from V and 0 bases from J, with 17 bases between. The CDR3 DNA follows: TGCAGCGTTACACTCGGGGCCGGGGGTAGCAATCAGCCCCAGCATTTT. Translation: CSVTLGAGGSNQPQHF. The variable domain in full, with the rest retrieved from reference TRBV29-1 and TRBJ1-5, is SAVISQKPSRDICQRGTSLTIQCQVDSQVTMMFWYRQQPGQSLTLIATANQGSEATYESGFVIDKFPISRPNLTFSTLTVSNMSPEDSSIYLCSVTLGAGGSNQPQHFGDGTRLSIL.

Written as DNA, the CDR3 is TGTGCCAGCAGGACCGACGGGGCTAACTATGGCTACACCTTC. This encodes CASRTDGANYGYTF. The chain carries TRBV25-1 and TRBJ1-2, with D hard to call. CDR1 is MGHDK, CDR2 SYGVNS, per germline. The CDR3 is 14 residues long. Deletions cut 6 bases from V and 0 bases from J, with 11 bases between.